This record looks at one T cell receptor beta chain sequence and its context. Its antigen is currently unknown. This CDR3 has 15 residues. Looked up from germline, CDR1 is MGHRA and CDR2 is YSYEKL. Germline trimming cut 4 bases from V and 2 bases from J; bases unmatched to any gene: 5. The data were taken from a study of T cell responses to AZD1222 COVID-19 vaccine. Across the study: Second-dose recipients at about 4 or about 12 weeks were treated as one pooled group.

The assay was immunoSEQ multiplex PCR, and TCRdb's table has in-frame clones only and misses some. The repertoire consists of about 200,000 clones, with around 90% occurring once and the leading ten covering approximately 8%. Study results and limitations: Only a handful of AZD1222 recipients, roughly six in all, had baseline seropositivity. Spike was spanned by vaccine-associated CD4 TCRs, with dominance at 160-218 and 743-854. Most donors were white British, females outnumbered males, and clonal diversity was possibly underestimated.

Sequences were derived from peripheral blood, sampled on day 0 of AZD1222 vaccination. This sequence was found in an adult in good health. This rearrangement joins TRBV4-1 to TRBJ1-2; 9 bases match TRBD1. The CDR3 sequence: CASSPGDRDNYGYTF. CDR3 coding DNA: TGCGCCAGCAGCCCGGGGGACAGGGACAACTATGGCTACACCTTC.